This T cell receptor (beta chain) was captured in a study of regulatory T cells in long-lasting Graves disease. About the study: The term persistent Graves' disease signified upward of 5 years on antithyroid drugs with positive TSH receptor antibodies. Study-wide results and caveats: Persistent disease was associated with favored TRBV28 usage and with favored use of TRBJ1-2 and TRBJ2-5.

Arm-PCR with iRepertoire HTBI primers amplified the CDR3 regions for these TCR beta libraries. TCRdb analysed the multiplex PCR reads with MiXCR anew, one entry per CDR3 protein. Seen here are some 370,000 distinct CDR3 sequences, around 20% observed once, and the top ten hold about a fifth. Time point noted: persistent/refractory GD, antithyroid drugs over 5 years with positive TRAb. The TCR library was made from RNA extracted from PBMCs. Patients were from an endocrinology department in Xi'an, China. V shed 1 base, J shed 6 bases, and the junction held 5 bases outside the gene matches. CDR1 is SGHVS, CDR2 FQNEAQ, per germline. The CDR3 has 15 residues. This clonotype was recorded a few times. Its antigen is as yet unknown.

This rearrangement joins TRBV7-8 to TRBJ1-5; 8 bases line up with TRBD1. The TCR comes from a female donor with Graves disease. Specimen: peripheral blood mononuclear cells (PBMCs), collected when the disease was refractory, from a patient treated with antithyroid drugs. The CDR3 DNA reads TGTGCCAGCAGCTTAGGGACAGGGACTGGTCAGCCCCAGCATTTT. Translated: CASSLGTGTGQPQHF.